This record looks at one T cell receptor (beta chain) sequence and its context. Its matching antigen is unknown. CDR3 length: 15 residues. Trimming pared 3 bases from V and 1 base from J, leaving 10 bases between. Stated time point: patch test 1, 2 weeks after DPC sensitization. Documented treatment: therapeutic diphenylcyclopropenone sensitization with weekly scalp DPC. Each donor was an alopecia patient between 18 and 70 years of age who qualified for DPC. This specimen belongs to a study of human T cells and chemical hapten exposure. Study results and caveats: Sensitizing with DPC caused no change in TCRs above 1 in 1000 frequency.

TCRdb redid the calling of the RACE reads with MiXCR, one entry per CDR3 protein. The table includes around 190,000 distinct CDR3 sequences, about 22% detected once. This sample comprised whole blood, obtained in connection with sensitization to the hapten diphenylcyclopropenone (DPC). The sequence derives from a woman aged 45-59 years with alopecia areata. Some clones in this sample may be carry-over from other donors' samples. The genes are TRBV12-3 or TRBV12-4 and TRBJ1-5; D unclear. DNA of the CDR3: TGTGCCAGCAGTTTCGAGGATGTCAGCAATCAGCCCCAGCATTTT. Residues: CASSFEDVSNQPQHF.